A selection of T cell receptor beta chains follows, all from one sample in a study of shared clonotypes between healthy human individuals. Method: immunoSEQ multiplex PCR; TCRdb's copy keeps in-frame clones and lacks some. The top ten hold 10% to 15% of the sample, which has fewer than 650,000 clones, about 82% seen once. The specimen sequenced was PBMCs. The receptors were gathered from a woman between 40 and 50 years old in good health. Some clones in this sample may be carry-over from other donors' samples. The CDR3 runs from the conserved cysteine through the conserved F or W. A D gene is named only where the DNA matches it firmly. The size field is filled for only some rows; it gives once, few, many or a size class.

D gene,V gene,clone size,J gene,CDR3 DNA,CDR3 protein
.,TRBV15,.,TRBJ2-2,TGTGCCACCAGCGGAGGACGGACCACCGGGGAGCTGTTTTTT,CATSGGRTTGELFF
TRBD2,TRBV9,.,TRBJ2-7,TGTGCCAGCAGCGACGCCCCAGCGGGAGGGCCGGGTAGGGGCGAGCAGTACTTC,CASSDAPAGGPGRGEQYF
TRBD1,TRBV6-6,.,TRBJ1-1,TGTGCCAGCAACGGACAGGACACTGAAGCTTTCTTT,CASNGQDTEAFF
.,TRBV28,few,TRBJ2-2,TGTGCCAGCAGTTACAGGGTTGTGAACACCGGGGAGCTGTTTTTT,CASSYRVVNTGELFF
.,TRBV4-3,.,TRBJ2-5,TGCGCCAGCAGCCAAGGACAGACCCAAGAGACCCAGTACTTC,CASSQGQTQETQYF
TRBD2,TRBV5-4,.,TRBJ2-5,TGTGCCAGCAGCCCTCCTGGACTAGCGGGATCCCAAGAGACCCAGTACTTC,CASSPPGLAGSQETQYF
TRBD2,TRBV30,few,TRBJ2-3,TGTGCCTGGAGTACTAGCGGGGCTAGCACAGATACGCAGTATTTT,CAWSTSGASTDTQYF
.,TRBV6-6,few,TRBJ2-7,TGTGCCAGCAGTTACTCGGCTTTGCAGTACGAGCAGTACTTC,CASSYSALQYEQYF
.,TRBV2,.,TRBJ2-3,TGTGCCAGCAGTGAAGCCCAGACAGATACGCAGTATTTT,CASSEAQTDTQYF
.,TRBV5-4,few,TRBJ1-2,TGTGCCAGCAGCTATGGGAGTAACTATGGCTACACCTTC,CASSYGSNYGYTF